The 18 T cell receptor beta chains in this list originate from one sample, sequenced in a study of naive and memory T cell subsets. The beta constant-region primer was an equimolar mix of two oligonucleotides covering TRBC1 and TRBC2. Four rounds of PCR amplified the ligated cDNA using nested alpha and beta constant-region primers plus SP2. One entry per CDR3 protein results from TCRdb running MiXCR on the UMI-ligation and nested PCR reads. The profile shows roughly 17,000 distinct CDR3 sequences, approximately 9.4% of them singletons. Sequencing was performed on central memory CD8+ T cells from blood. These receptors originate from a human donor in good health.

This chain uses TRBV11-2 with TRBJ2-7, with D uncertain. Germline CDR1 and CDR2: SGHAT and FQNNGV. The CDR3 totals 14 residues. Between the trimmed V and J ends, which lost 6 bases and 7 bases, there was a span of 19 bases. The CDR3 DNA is TGTGCCAGCAGAAACCTCATGGCCGGACGGGAGCAGTACTTC. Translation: CASRNLMAGREQYF.

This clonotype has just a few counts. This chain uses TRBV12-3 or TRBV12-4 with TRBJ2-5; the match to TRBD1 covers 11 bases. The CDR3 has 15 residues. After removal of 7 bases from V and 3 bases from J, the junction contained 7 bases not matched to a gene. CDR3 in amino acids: CASTEGQGGKETQYF. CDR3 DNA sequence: TGTGCCAGCACCGAGGGACAGGGGGGAAAAGAGACCCAGTACTTC.

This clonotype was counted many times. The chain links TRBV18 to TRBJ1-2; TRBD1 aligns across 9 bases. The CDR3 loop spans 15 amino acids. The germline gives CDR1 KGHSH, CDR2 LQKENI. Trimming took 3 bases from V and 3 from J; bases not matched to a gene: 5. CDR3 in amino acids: CASSPPGQGYYGYTF. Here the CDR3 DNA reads TGTGCCAGCTCACCTCCGGGACAGGGCTACTATGGCTACACCTTC.

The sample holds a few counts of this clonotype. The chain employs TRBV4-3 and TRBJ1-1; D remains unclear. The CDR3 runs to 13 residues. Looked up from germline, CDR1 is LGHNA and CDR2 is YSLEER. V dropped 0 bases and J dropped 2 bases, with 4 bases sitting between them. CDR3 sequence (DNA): TGCGCCAGCAGCCAAGATCCAAACACTGAAGCTTTCTTT. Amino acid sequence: CASSQDPNTEAFF.

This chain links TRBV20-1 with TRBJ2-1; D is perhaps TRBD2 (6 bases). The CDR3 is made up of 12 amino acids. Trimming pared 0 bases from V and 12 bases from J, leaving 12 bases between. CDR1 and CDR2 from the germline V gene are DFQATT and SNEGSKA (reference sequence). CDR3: CSARDGPRGQFF. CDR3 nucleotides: TGCAGTGCTAGAGATGGACCGCGGGGGCAGTTCTTC.

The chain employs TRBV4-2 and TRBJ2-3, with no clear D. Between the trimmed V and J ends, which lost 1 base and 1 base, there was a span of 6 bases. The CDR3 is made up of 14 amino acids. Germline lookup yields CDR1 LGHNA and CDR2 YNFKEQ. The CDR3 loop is CASSQGERTDTQYF. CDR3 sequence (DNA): TGTGCCAGCAGCCAAGGCGAGCGCACAGATACGCAGTATTTT.

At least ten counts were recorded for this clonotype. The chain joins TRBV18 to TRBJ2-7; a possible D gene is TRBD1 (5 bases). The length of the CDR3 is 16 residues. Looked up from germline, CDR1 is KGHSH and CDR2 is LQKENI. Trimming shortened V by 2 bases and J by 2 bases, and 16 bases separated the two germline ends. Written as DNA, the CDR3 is TGTGCCAGCTCACCAATGTCTTTAGACAGACCCTACGAGCAGTACTTC. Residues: CASSPMSLDRPYEQYF.

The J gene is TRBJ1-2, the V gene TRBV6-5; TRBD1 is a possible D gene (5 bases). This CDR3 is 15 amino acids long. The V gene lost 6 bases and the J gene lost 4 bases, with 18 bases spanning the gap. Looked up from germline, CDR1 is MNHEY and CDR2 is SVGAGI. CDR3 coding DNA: TGTGCCAGCAGATCCATCCAGGGAGCTGCCTATGGCTACACCTTC. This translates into CASRSIQGAAYGYTF.

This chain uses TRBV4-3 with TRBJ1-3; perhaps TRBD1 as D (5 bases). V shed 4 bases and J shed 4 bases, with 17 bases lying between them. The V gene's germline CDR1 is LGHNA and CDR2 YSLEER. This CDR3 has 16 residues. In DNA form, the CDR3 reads TGCGCCAGCAGCCCGTCGGTCTCAGGGATCGGAAACACCATATATTTT. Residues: CASSPSVSGIGNTIYF.

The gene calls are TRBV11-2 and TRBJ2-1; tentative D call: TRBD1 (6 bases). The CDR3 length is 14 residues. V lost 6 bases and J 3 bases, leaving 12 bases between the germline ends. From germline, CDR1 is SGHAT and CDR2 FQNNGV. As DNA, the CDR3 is TGTGCCAGCAGGGTAGGGGGATTCTACAATGAGCAGTTCTTC. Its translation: CASRVGGFYNEQFF.

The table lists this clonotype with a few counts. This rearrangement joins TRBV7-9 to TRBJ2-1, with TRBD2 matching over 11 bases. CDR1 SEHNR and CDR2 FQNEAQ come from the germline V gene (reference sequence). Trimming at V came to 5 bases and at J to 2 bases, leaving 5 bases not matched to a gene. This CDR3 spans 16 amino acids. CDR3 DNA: TGTGCCAGCAGCGCGACTAGCGGGGCTGCCTACAATGAGCAGTTCTTC. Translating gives CASSATSGAAYNEQFF.

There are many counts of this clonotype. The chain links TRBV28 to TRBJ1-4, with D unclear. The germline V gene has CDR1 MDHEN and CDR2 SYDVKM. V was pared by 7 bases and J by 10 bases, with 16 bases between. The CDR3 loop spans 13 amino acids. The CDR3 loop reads CASISTGLGKLFF. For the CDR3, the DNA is TGTGCCAGCATTTCGACGGGTTTGGGAAAACTGTTTTTT.

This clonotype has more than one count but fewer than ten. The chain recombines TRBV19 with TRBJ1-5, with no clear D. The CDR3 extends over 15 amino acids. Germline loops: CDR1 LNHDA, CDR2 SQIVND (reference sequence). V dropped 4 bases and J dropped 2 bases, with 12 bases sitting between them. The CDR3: CASSNSPGGNQPQHF. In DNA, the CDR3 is TGTGCCAGTAGTAATTCCCCCGGGGGCAATCAGCCCCAGCATTTT.

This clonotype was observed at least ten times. CDR3 protein: CASSWRESETQYF. CDR3 sequence (DNA): TGTGCCAGCAGTTGGCGGGAGAGCGAGACCCAGTACTTC. This sequence joins TRBV6-2 or TRBV6-3 and TRBJ2-5; TRBD2 agrees at 7 bases. V dropped 4 bases and J dropped 5; count of bases not matched to a gene: 4. The CDR3 extends over 13 amino acids. Germline assignment: CDR1 MNHEY and CDR2 SVGEGT.

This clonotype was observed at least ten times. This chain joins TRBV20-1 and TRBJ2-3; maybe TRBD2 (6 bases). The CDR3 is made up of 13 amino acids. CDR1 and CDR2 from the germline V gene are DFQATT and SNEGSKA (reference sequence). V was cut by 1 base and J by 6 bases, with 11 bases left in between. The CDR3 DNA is TGCAGTGCTAGAGGGGAGGTCCTGGATACGCAGTATTTT. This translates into CSARGEVLDTQYF.

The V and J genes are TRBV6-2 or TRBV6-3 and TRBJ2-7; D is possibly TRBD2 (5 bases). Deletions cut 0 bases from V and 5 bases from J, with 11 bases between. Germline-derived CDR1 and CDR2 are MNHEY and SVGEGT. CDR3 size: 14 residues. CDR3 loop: CASSYSTEADEQYF. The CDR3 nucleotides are TGTGCCAGCAGTTACTCGACGGAGGCGGACGAGCAGTACTTC.

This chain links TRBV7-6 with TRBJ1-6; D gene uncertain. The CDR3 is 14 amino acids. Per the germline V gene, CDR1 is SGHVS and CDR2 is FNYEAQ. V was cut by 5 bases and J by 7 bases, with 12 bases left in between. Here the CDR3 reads CASSANGVNSPLHF. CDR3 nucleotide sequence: TGTGCCAGCAGCGCCAACGGTGTAAATTCACCCCTCCACTTT.

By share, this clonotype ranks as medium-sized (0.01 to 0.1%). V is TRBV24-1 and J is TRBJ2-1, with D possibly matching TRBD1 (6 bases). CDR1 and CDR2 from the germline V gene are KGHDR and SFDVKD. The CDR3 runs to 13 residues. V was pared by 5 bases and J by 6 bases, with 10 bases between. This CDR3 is CATSGDIANEQFF. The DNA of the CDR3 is TGTGCCACCAGTGGGGACATAGCCAATGAGCAGTTCTTC.